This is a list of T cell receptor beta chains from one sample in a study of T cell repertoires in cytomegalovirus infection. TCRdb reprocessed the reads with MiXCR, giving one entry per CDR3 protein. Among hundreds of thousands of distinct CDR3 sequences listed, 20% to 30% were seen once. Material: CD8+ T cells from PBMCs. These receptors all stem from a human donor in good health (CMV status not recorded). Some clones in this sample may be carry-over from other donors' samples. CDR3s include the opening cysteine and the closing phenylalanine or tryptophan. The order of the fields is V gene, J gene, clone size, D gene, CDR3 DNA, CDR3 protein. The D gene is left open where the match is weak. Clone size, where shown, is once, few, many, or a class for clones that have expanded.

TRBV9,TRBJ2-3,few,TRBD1,TGTGCCAGCAGCGTAGCTCCACTGGGACAGCCAGACACAGATACGCAGTATTTT,CASSVAPLGQPDTDTQYF
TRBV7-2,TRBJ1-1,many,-,TGTGCCAGCAGTCCAGCGGGGGTCACTGAAGCTTTCTTT,CASSPAGVTEAFF
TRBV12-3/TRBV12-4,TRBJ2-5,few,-,TGTGCCAGCAGTTTCGCAGGGGATTCGAAGACCCAGTACTTC,CASSFAGDSKTQYF
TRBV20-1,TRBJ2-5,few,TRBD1,TGCAGTGCTGTGGGACAGATCCAAGAGACCCAGTACTTC,CSAVGQIQETQYF
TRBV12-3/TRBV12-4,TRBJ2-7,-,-,TGTGCCAGCAGTGGAGGGATATCCGAGCAGTACTTC,CASSGGISEQYF
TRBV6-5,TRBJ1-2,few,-,TGTGCCAGCAGTTACGGCAGACCCTATGGCTACACCTTC,CASSYGRPYGYTF
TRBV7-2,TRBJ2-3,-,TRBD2,TGTGCCAGCTCGGGAGCGGGGGGGCCAGATACGCAGTATTTT,CASSGAGGPDTQYF
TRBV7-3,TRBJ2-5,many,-,TGTGCCAGCAGCCGGACCCATAGAGGGGAGACCCAGTACTTC,CASSRTHRGETQYF
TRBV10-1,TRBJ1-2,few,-,TGCGCCAGCAGTGATTTGGAGAGACCCTCGTATGGCTACACCTTC,CASSDLERPSYGYTF
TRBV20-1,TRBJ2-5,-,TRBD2,TGCAGTGCTAGAAGGTATGGGTTTCAAGGACTAGCGGAGTCCCAAGAGACCCAGTACTTC,CSARRYGFQGLAESQETQYF
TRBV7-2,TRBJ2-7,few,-,TGTGCCAGCAGCCCGGGACCGGGGGCGAGGGAGCAGTACTTC,CASSPGPGAREQYF
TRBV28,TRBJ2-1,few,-,TGTGCCAGCATCCCGTGGGGGGGGGCGCCTGAGCAGTTCTTC,CASIPWGGAPEQFF
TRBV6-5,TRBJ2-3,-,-,TGTGCCAGCAGTCCATCCATTGCGGATACGCAGTATTTT,CASSPSIADTQYF
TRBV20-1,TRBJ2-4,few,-,TGCAGTGCTAAGGGGAAGGGGGTAGCCAAAAACATTCAGTACTTC,CSAKGKGVAKNIQYF
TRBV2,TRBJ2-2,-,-,TGTGCCAGCAGTGAAGCTCGATCAGGAATTAACACCGGGGAGCTGTTTTTT,CASSEARSGINTGELFF
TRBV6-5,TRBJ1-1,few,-,TGTGCCAGCAGTTACTCGGGGGTAGAAGCTTTCTTT,CASSYSGVEAFF
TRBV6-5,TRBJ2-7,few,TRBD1,TGTGCCAGCAGTTACACCGTGACAGGGGGTGCCTACGAGCAGTACTTC,CASSYTVTGGAYEQYF
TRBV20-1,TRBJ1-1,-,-,TGCAGTGCTAGGGGGAGGATGAACACTGAAGCTTTCTTT,CSARGRMNTEAFF
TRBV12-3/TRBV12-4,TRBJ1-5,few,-,TGTGCCAGCAGCCCAGGGTGGGGGGCGGGTCAGCCCCAGCATTTT,CASSPGWGAGQPQHF
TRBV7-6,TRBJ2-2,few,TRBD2,TGTGCCAGCAGCCCACTGGGGGGGACCGGGGAGCTGTTTTTT,CASSPLGGTGELFF
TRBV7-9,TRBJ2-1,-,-,TGTGCCAGCAGCTTCCCTCTAGCCGCCCATGAGCAGTTCTTC,CASSFPLAAHEQFF
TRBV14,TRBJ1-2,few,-,TGTGCCAGCAGCCAAGTGCCCCGACAGAGTAAAAACTATGGCTACACCTTC,CASSQVPRQSKNYGYTF
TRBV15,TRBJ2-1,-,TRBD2,TGTGCCGCCAGCCCCGGGGGGGGTGAGCAGTTCTTC,CAASPGGGEQFF
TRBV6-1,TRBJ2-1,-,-,TGTGCCAGCACCCTTTATGAGGGGTTAGGGGAGCAGTTCTTC,CASTLYEGLGEQFF
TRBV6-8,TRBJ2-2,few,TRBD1,TGTGCCAGCAGTTGGGGACAGGGGGCAACCGGGGAGCTGTTTTTT,CASSWGQGATGELFF
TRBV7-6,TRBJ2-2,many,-,TGTGCTAGCAGCTTAAATCAGGCAAGCGCGAACACCGGGGAGCTGTTTTTT,CASSLNQASANTGELFF
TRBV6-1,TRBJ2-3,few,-,TGTGCCAGCAGTGAAGGTCAGATTCGTTCAGATACGCAGTATTTT,CASSEGQIRSDTQYF
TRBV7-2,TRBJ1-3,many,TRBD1,TGTGCCAGCAGCTTGACAGGGTCTGGAAACACCATATATTTT,CASSLTGSGNTIYF
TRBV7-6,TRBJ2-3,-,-,TGTGCCGGCAGTCTCTTGGGGTATTTT,CAGSLLGYF
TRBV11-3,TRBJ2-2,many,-,TGTGCCAGCAGCCCGACAGGAAGCGGTGGTGCCGGGGAGCTGTTTTTT,CASSPTGSGGAGELFF
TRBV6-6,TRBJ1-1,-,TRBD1,TGTGCCAGCAAGGAGACAGGGACCCTCACTGAAGCTTTCTTT,CASKETGTLTEAFF
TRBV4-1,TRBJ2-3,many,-,TGCGCCAGCAGCCAAGGGTTAGGCACAGATACGCAGTATTTT,CASSQGLGTDTQYF
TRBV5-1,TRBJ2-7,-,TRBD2,TGCGCCAGCCGCGGGGGGAGACAGCCCTACGAGCAGTACTTC,CASRGGRQPYEQYF
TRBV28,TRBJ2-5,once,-,TGTGCCAGCAGTTCTTGGGGACAAATGAAGGGGACCCAGTACTTC,CASSSWGQMKGTQYF
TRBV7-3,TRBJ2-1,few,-,TGTGCCAGCAGCCCTTCCCCGGACAGAGACTACAATGAGCAGTTCTTC,CASSPSPDRDYNEQFF
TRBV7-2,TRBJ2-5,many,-,TGTGCCAGCAGCTTAGCTGGCAGCCCAGAGACCCAGTACTTC,CASSLAGSPETQYF
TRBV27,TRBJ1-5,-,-,TGTGCCAGCAGTTTCCAACCCGGAGACAGGAGAGATCAGCCCCAGCATTTT,CASSFQPGDRRDQPQHF
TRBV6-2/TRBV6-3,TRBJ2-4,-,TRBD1,TGTGCCAGCAGTTCCAGGGGGACAGGGAAAAACATTCAGTACTTC,CASSSRGTGKNIQYF
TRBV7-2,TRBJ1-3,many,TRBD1,TGTGCCAGCAGCTCCGATCCAGACAGGGTTGCTACTGGAAACACCATATATTTT,CASSSDPDRVATGNTIYF
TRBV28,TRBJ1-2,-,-,TGTGCCAGCAGTTTCCGGACAGAAGCTTTCTTAAGCGCCTACACCTTC,CASSFRTEAFLSAYTF
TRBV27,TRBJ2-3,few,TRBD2,TGTGCCAGCAGTTCGGCCCTCGGACTAGCGGGGCTCGAAAGGGATACGCAGTATTTT,CASSSALGLAGLERDTQYF